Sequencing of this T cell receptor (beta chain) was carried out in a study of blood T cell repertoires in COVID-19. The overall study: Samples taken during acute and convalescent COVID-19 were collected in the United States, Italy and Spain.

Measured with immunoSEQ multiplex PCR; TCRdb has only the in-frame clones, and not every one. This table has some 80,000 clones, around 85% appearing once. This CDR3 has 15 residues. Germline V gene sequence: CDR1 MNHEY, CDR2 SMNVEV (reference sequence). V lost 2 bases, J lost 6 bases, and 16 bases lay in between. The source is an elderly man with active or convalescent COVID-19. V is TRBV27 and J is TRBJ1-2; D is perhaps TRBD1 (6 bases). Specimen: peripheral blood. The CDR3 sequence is CASSLVGTGKNGYTF. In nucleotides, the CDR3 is TGTGCCAGCAGTTTAGTGGGAACAGGGAAGAATGGCTACACCTTC.